This T cell receptor (beta chain) was recorded in a study of T cell responses to AZD1222 COVID-19 vaccine. Sequenced by immunoSEQ multiplex PCR; TCRdb stores in-frame clones only, minus some. Among tens of thousands of clones listed, roughly 90% were seen once. On this clone itself: The antigen is not known.

The study's findings and limits: Spike-specific TCR depth and breadth grew after two AZD1222 doses. The CD4 TCRs associated with vaccination extended across spike and predominated at 160-218 and 743-854. AZD1222 recipients seropositive at baseline numbered only six. Most donors were white British, females outnumbered males, and clonal diversity was possibly underestimated.

The sequence was collected from an adult in good health. This specimen was peripheral blood, taken on day 0 of AZD1222 vaccination.

The CDR3 is CASSPGGTGVNQPQHF. CDR3 in DNA: TGTGCCAGCTCACCCGGAGGGACAGGGGTAAATCAGCCCCAGCATTTT. The rearrangement joins TRBV18 to TRBJ1-5; 10 nucleotides agree with TRBD1. CDR1 is KGHSH, CDR2 LQKENI, per germline. Losses at the gene ends were 3 bases for V and 4 bases for J; bases not matched to a gene: 6. The CDR3 covers 16 residues.